One sample yielded the 3 T cell receptor beta chains listed below, sequenced in a study of cytotoxic CD8 clonotypes in ibrutinib-treated CLL. Only in-frame clones appear in the TCRdb table, and some are missing; sequencing was by immunoSEQ multiplex PCR. The repertoire holds over 150,000 clones, 72% seen once, with around 15% in the top ten. The material sequenced was PBMCs, taken after 24 months of ibrutinib treatment. Receptors were obtained from a human donor with chronic lymphocytic leukemia.

V and J are TRBV27 and TRBJ2-7, with D tentatively TRBD2 (6 bases). Per germline, CDR1 MNHEY and CDR2 SMNVEV (reference sequence). The V end lost 2 bases, the J end lost 2 bases, and 16 bases lay between the germline ends. This CDR3 contains 16 residues. CDR3 amino acids: CASSLTRDLTAYEQYF. The CDR3 DNA sequence: TGTGCCAGCAGTTTAACCCGGGACTTAACAGCCTACGAGCAGTACTTC.

The gene calls are TRBV4-1 and TRBJ2-1; unclear D gene. Germline assignment: CDR1 MGHRA and CDR2 YSYEKL. The CDR3 contains 15 residues. Deletions cut 4 bases from V and 5 bases from J, with 15 bases between. CDR3 loop: CASSRRYLTNNEQFF. CDR3 coding DNA: TGCGCCAGCAGCCGAAGGTATCTTACTAACAATGAGCAGTTCTTC.

This chain joins TRBV5-4 and TRBJ2-2, with 7 positions matching TRBD2. The CDR3 runs 16 residues. V lost 3 bases to trimming and J lost 3 bases; unmatched junction nucleotides: 8. Germline CDR1 reads SGHNT; CDR2 reads YYREEE (reference sequence). The CDR3 is CASSWGGPRDTGELFF. In DNA, the CDR3 is TGTGCCAGCAGCTGGGGAGGGCCGCGAGACACCGGGGAGCTGTTTTTT.